The clone carrying this T cell receptor beta chain was seen once. Antigen: not known. The data were taken from a study of regulatory T cells in long-lasting Graves disease. Both iRepertoire HTBI primers and Arm-PCR of CDR3 regions were used to build the TCR beta libraries. TCRdb passed the multiplex PCR reads through MiXCR, listing each CDR3 protein once. This table has around 480,000 distinct CDR3 sequences, about 17% appearing once. Time point indicated: newly diagnosed GD, antithyroid drugs for less than 3 months. With RNA extracted from PBMCs as input, the TCR library was made. General observations from the study: With a small sample size, accuracy may have been reduced. Not thyroid tissue but only peripheral blood was studied.

The same data also went into a second study, on T cells in Graves' hyperthyroidism and ophthalmopathy. That study adds: First-round RT-PCR with HTBI primers amplified the TCR CDR3 region.

Specimen: peripheral blood mononuclear cells (PBMCs), collected at new diagnosis, from a patient treated with antithyroid drugs. The clonotype was recovered from a middle-aged man with Graves disease.

The CDR3 region has the DNA TGTGCCAGCGAGCGGGCGTTGAGCTCCTACAATGAGCAGTTCTTC. It yields the protein CASERALSSYNEQFF. This sequence joins TRBV6-1 and TRBJ2-1; weak D call: TRBD2 (6 bases). The CDR3 contains 15 residues. The V and J ends lost 8 bases and 0 bases respectively, with 14 bases between them. CDR1 is MNHNS and CDR2 is SASEGT in the germline V gene.